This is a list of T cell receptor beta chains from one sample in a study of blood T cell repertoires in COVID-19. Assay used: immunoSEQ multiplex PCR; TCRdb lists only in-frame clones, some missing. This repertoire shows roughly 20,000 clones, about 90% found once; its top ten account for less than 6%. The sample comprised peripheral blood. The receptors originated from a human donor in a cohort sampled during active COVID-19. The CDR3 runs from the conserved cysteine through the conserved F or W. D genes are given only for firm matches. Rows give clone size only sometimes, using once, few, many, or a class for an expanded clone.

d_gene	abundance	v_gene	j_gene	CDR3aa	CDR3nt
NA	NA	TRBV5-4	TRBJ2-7	CASSLPGSSYEQYF	TGTGCCAGCAGCTTGCCAGGGTCAAGCTACGAGCAGTACTTC
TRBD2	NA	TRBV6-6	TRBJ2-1	CASSTSGGSSYNEQFF	TGTGCCAGCAGTACTAGCGGGGGGAGCTCCTACAATGAGCAGTTCTTC
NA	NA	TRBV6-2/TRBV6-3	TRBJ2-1	CASSYSPGEGNEQFF	TGTGCCAGCAGTTACTCGCCAGGCGAAGGCAATGAGCAGTTCTTC
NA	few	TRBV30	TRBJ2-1	CAWSVRQDNEQFF	TGTGCCTGGAGTGTACGACAGGACAATGAGCAGTTCTTC
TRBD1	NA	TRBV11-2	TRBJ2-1	CASSLAQGVYNEQFF	TGTGCCAGCAGCTTAGCCCAGGGGGTGTACAATGAGCAGTTCTTC
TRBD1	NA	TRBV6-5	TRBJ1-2	CASSRGQGSYYGYTF	TGTGCCAGCAGCCGGGGACAGGGAAGTTACTATGGCTACACCTTC
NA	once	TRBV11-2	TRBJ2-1	CASTKDTNYNEQFF	TGTGCCAGTACCAAGGACACGAACTACAATGAGCAGTTCTTC
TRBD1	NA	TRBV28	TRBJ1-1	CASSLGGGKAFF	TGTGCCAGCAGTTTAGGAGGGGGCAAAGCTTTCTTT
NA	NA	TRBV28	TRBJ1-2	CASSFAATASYGYTF	TGTGCCAGCAGTTTTGCGGCGACAGCTTCTTATGGCTACACCTTC
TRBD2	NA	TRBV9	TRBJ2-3	CASSRGLAGGRDTQYF	TGTGCCAGCAGCAGGGGACTAGCGGGAGGGAGAGATACGCAGTATTTT
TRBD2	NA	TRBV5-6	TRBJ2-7	CASSASTSGSRFKYF	TGTGCCAGCAGCGCGTCGACTAGCGGTAGCAGGTTCAAGTACTTC
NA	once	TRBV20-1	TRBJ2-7	CSASNYPLSGQGEQYF	TGCAGTGCTAGTAATTATCCTCTGTCAGGGCAAGGGGAGCAGTACTTC
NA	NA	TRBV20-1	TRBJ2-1	CSASPPLGLSPNEQFF	TGCAGTGCTAGTCCCCCTTTGGGGCTCTCACCCAATGAGCAGTTCTTC
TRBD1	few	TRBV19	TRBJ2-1	CASSVRTGGREQFF	TGTGCCAGTAGTGTCAGGACAGGGGGACGGGAGCAGTTCTTC
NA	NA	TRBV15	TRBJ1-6	CATSSRGVYGSSYNSPLHF	TGTGCCACCAGCAGCCGCGGCGTTTACGGAAGCTCCTATAATTCACCCCTCCACTTT
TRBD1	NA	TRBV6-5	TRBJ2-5	CASSRDRAQETQYF	TGTGCCAGCAGCCGGGACAGGGCCCAAGAGACCCAGTACTTC
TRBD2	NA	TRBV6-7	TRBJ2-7	CAIGTSGASSYEQYF	TGTGCCATCGGGACTAGCGGGGCGAGCTCCTACGAGCAGTACTTC
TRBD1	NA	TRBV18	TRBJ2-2	CASSPGQENTGELFF	TGTGCCAGCTCACCGGGACAGGAAAACACCGGGGAGCTGTTTTTT
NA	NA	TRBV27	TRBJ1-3	CASSSLGGTGNTIYF	TGTGCCAGCAGTTCCTTGGGGGGGACTGGAAACACCATATATTTT
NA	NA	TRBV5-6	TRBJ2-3	CASTLRGSDTQYF	TGTGCCAGCACCCTGCGCGGTTCGGATACGCAGTATTTT